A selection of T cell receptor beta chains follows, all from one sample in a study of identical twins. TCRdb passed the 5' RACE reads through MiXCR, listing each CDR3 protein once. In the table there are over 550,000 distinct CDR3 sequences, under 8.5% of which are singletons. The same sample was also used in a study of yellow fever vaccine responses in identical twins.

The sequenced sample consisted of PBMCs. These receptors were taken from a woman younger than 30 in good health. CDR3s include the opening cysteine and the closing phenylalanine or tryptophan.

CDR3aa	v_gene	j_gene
CARSTGWGETQYF	TRBV6-1	TRBJ2-5
CASSWTVGETQYF	TRBV12-3/TRBV12-4	TRBJ2-5
CASSLIGVTGVVEQFF	TRBV28	TRBJ2-1
CAIAETGSSGELFF	TRBV19	TRBJ2-2
CASSLGSATREEQFF	TRBV5-1	TRBJ2-1
CASDIGSSGADTQYF	TRBV12-3/TRBV12-4	TRBJ2-3
CSVYNPGAGNTIYF	TRBV29-1	TRBJ1-3
CASSLSTWESEAFF	TRBV28	TRBJ1-1
CASSLEGLGGTNTGELFF	TRBV5-1	TRBJ2-2
CASSYRDSNTGELFF	TRBV7-8	TRBJ2-2
CASSSYEIEETQYF	TRBV5-1	TRBJ2-5
CSGCFSLENIQYF	TRBV20-1	TRBJ2-4
CSARKYIRYSYEQYF	TRBV20-1	TRBJ2-7
CASSRSGQGARAGELFF	TRBV12-3/TRBV12-4	TRBJ2-2
CASGDYSYEQYF	TRBV4-1	TRBJ2-7
CASSPGLERYNEQFF	TRBV6-1	TRBJ2-1
CSAPPVAGGQANIQYF	TRBV20-1	TRBJ2-4
CSVVWGTDTQYF	TRBV29-1	TRBJ2-3
CASSLVLAGGSTDTQYF	TRBV5-1	TRBJ2-3
CSALDGSSYNSPLHF	TRBV20-1	TRBJ1-6
CASSLALAGVAHNEQFF	TRBV12-3/TRBV12-4	TRBJ2-1
CASRFSPTDTQYF	TRBV11-2	TRBJ2-3
CAITRTSGGPGDTQYF	TRBV10-3	TRBJ2-3
CSATEQGHEQFF	TRBV20-1	TRBJ2-1
CASRTRTGELFF	TRBV6-1	TRBJ2-2
CASSQVTLAGGPNEQFF	TRBV3-1	TRBJ2-1
CASSPGRGPWADTQYF	TRBV7-2	TRBJ2-3
CATSAQGIGEQFF	TRBV24-1	TRBJ2-1
CASSYGRTANYGYTF	TRBV6-5	TRBJ1-2
CASSWTSGINYNEQFF	TRBV7-6	TRBJ2-1
CASSQAESYGYTF	TRBV3-1	TRBJ1-2
CASSFRERTNEQFF	TRBV7-8	TRBJ2-1
CASSDTAGGYTF	TRBV6-4	TRBJ1-2
CSARDPGQGEEKLFF	TRBV20-1	TRBJ1-4
CASSEWRSRYNEQFF	TRBV6-1	TRBJ2-1
CSATGQGGSGANVLTF	TRBV20-1	TRBJ2-6
CASSVEGETQYF	TRBV9	TRBJ2-5
CASSLPSGQTYGYTF	TRBV7-9	TRBJ1-2
CASSVGQGNEQFF	TRBV9	TRBJ2-1
CASSQPGQGGYEQYF	TRBV4-1	TRBJ2-7
CASSFGVDLYEQYF	TRBV13	TRBJ2-7
CASSQDQGREAFF	TRBV3-1	TRBJ1-1
CASSPGTGKRNTEAFF	TRBV6-1	TRBJ1-1
CASSPGVMGYTEAFF	TRBV2	TRBJ1-1
CASSQVPGFNYGYTF	TRBV4-1	TRBJ1-2
CASSLDGQDTGELFF	TRBV5-1	TRBJ2-2
CASRDDTYRNYGYTF	TRBV2	TRBJ1-2
CSARDWLAFSTDTQYF	TRBV20-1	TRBJ2-3
CASSLSGGFPGELFF	TRBV7-7	TRBJ2-2
CASTEQSGRASVEQFF	TRBV2	TRBJ2-1
CASSHKPTSAVTDTQYF	TRBV4-1	TRBJ2-3
CASSVGSGSLNEQFF	TRBV9	TRBJ2-1
CASSRQGGDNQPQHF	TRBV5-1	TRBJ1-5
CASSRSGGADTQYF	TRBV7-9	TRBJ2-3
CSVGGGSIYEQYF	TRBV29-1	TRBJ2-7
CASSLASSSDYEQYF	TRBV5-1	TRBJ2-7
CASNLRQMSGGTGELFF	TRBV4-1	TRBJ2-2
CASSYSVGGHTEAFF	TRBV6-5	TRBJ1-1
CASSQRGPRETQYF	TRBV3-1	TRBJ2-5